Below, one T cell receptor (beta chain) is given with its context. Its target is unknown. These data originate in a study of vaccination effects on CD4 cells after COVID-19. Overall study: Sample donation by two convalescent patients took place 16 days and one week before vaccination. The study, taken as a whole, reports: Late in the post-vaccination period, infection-induced and vaccine-induced clones underwent marked clonal contraction.

Following culture for around 10 days, CD4+ T cells were isolated. The protocol was immunoSEQ multiplex PCR, while the TCRdb copy is restricted to in-frame clones and leaves out a portion. Counted here are more than 45,000 clones, 75% to 80% occurring once; the ten biggest clones make up about 12%. The sample was CD4+ T cells from PBMCs cultured without peptide, taken before COVID-19 vaccination. This sequence was found in a human donor who had a prior SARS-CoV-2 infection.

CDR3 nucleotide sequence: TGTGCCAGCAGCCAAGATCCTGGAAACACCATATATTTT. Encoded protein: CASSQDPGNTIYF. V is TRBV3-1 (or the pseudogene TRBV3-2) and J is TRBJ1-3; D gene ambiguous. Trimming took 0 bases from V and 2 from J, leaving 2 bases between them. CDR1 is LGHDT, CDR2 YNNKEL, per germline (reference sequence). The CDR3 is 13 residues long.